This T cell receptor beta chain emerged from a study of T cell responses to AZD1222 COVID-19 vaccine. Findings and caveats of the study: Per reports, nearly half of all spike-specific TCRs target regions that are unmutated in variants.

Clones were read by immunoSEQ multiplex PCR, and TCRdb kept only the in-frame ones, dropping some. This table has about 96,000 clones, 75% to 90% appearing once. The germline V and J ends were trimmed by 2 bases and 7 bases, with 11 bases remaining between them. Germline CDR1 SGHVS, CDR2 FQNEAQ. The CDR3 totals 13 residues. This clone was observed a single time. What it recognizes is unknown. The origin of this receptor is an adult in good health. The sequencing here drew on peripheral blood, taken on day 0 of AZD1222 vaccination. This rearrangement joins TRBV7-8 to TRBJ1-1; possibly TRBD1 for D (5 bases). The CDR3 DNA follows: TGTGCCAGCAGCTTAAGACAGCGAAATGAAGCTTTCTTT. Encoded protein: CASSLRQRNEAFF.